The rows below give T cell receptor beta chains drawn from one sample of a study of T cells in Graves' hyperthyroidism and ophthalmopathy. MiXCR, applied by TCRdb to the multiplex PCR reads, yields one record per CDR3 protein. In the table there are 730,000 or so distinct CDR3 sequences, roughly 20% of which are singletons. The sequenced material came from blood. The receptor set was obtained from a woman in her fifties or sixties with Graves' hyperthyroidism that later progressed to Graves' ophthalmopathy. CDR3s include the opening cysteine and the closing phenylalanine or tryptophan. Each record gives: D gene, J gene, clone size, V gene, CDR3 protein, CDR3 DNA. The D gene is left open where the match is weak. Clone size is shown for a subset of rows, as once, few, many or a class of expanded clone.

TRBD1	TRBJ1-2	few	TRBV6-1	CATGIDRGVGYGYTF	TGTGCCACTGGAATCGACAGGGGAGTCGGCTATGGCTACACCTTC
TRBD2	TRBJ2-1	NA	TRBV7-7	CASSFTSATYNEQFF	TGTGCTAGCAGCTTTACTAGCGCCACGTACAATGAGCAGTTCTTC
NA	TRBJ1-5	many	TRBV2	CASSDHSGKKGQPQHF	TGTGCCAGCAGTGATCACTCAGGAAAGAAGGGTCAGCCCCAGCATTTT
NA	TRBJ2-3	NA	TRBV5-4	CASSLDSGTLSDTQYF	TGTGCCAGCAGCTTGGATTCCGGGACACTTTCAGATACGCAGTATTTT
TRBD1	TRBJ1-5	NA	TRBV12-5	CASGSQGQGWLRSNQPQHF	TGTGCTAGTGGTTCGCAGGGACAGGGGTGGCTTCGTAGCAATCAGCCCCAGCATTTT
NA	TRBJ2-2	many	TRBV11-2	CASSLVLGGELFF	TGTGCCAGCAGCTTAGTCCTCGGCGGGGAGCTGTTTTTT
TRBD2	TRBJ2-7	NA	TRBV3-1	CASSQDSGGGRTGGEQYF	TGTGCCAGCAGCCAAGATTCGGGAGGTGGTCGGACCGGGGGGGAGCAGTACTTC
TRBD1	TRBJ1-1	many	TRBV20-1	CSAGSLTGLTEAFF	TGCAGTGCTGGGTCTTTGACAGGGTTAACTGAAGCTTTCTTT
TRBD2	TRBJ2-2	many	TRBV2	CASTGLATGELFF	TGTGCCAGCACCGGACTAGCAACCGGGGAGCTGTTTTTT
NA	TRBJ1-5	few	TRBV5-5	CASTMGPNSNQPQHF	TGTGCCAGCACCATGGGACCGAATAGCAATCAGCCCCAGCATTTT